This T cell receptor beta chain comes out of a study of blood T cells in healthy people across ages. Points on this clonotype: No antigen is known for it.

Each sample yielded at least 6.5 million isolated PBMCs. Study-wide results and caveats: Estimated diversity that came from one million T cells was considered an underestimate.

The germline CDR1 and CDR2 sequences are DFQATT and SNEGSKA (reference sequence). V was pared by 6 bases and J by 4 bases, with 16 bases between. CDR3 length: 14 residues. Combining a sample-barcoded 5' primer with a J-beta primer mix, a second PCR ran for roughly 7 to 11 cycles. TCRdb reprocessed the 5' RACE reads via MiXCR and lists one record per CDR3 protein. In the table there are some 370,000 distinct CDR3 sequences, 52% of which are singletons. The chain employs TRBV20-1 and TRBJ2-1; D is unresolved. The TCR was taken from a man in his fifties or sixties in good health. The sequencing sample was made of blood. This chain's CDR3 is CSAPLGGSYNEQFF. CDR3 bases: TGCAGTGCCCCTCTCGGCGGTTCTTACAATGAGCAGTTCTTC.